One and the same sample provided the 14 T cell receptor beta chains below, sequenced in a study of T cell repertoires in cytomegalovirus infection. One entry per CDR3 protein, called by TCRdb with MiXCR from the reads. The profile shows under 600,000 distinct CDR3 sequences, 16% of them singletons. The sequencing input was CD8+ T cells from PBMCs. Receptor source: a human donor in good health (CMV status not recorded). Some clones in this sample may be carry-over from other donors' samples.

A note on this clonotype: A much larger clone lies one base from this, so it may be a read error. V and J are TRBV7-4 and TRBJ1-1, with D possibly TRBD1 on 5 matching bases. The germline CDR1 and CDR2 sequences are SGHVT and SQSDAQ. The CDR3 covers 13 residues. The DNA for the CDR3 is TGTGCCAGCAGCCTGGTGAGGGGCCCTGAATCTTTCTTT. Translation: CASSLVRGPESFF.

Of note for this clonotype: It is unclear where the CDR3 begins or ends on the DNA, so no DNA is shown, and the CDR3 is as TCRdb lists it. This sequence joins TRBV7-2 and TRBJ1-2; the listed D gene, TRBD1, was not tested against the DNA. Germline V gives CDR1 SGHTA, CDR2 FQGNSA. The CDR3 extends over 15 residues, inclusive of both ends. CDR3 sequence: CASSSLRARLWGYTF.

The rearrangement links TRBV9 to TRBJ2-7, with 9 bases lining up with TRBD1. This CDR3 is 13 amino acids long. The V gene end was trimmed by 3 bases and the J gene end by 6 bases; junction bases not matched to a gene: 4. Looked up from germline, CDR1 is SGDLS and CDR2 is YYNGEE. Written as DNA, the CDR3 is TGTGCCAGCAGCGGGGGGACAGGGCGCGAGCAGTACTTC. This encodes CASSGGTGREQYF.

This clonotype was picked up a small number of times. The chain links TRBV12-3 or TRBV12-4 to TRBJ2-1, with 9 positions matching TRBD2. Losses at the gene ends were 2 bases for V and 5 bases for J; bases not matched to a gene: 4. This CDR3 is built from 15 residues. The CDR3 DNA follows: TGTGCCAGCAGTTTAATAGCGGGAGCTAACAATGAGCAGTTCTTC. Translating gives CASSLIAGANNEQFF.

This clonotype was counted at least ten times. The chain uses TRBV11-1 and TRBJ1-4; D unresolved. In germline, CDR1 is SGHAT, CDR2 FQDESV (reference sequence). The CDR3 loop spans 16 amino acids. With 5 bases removed from V and 1 base from J, the gap between germline ends came to 14 bases. DNA for the CDR3: TGTGCCAGCAGCCTCCGAGCAGGAGGAACTAATGAAAAACTGTTTTTT. This sequence encodes CASSLRAGGTNEKLFF.

The CDR3 sequence: CASSQDTGQPQHF. In nucleotides, the CDR3 is TGCGCCAGCAGCCAAGATACTGGCCAGCCCCAGCATTTT. V is TRBV4-1 and J is TRBJ1-5; no clear D. Per the germline V gene, CDR1 is MGHRA and CDR2 is YSYEKL. This CDR3 is 13 amino acids long. With 0 bases removed from V and 7 bases from J, the gap between germline ends came to 7 bases.

This clonotype was seen at least ten times. The chain carries TRBV6-1 and TRBJ2-7; D may match TRBD1 or TRBD2 (5 bases each). The CDR3 covers 16 residues. V was cut by 6 bases and J by 7 bases, with 25 bases left in between. Looked up from germline, CDR1 is MNHNS and CDR2 is SASEGT. The CDR3 DNA is TGTGCCAGCAGGAAACTGTTGGAAGGGACCCCTAGGGAGCAGTACTTC. This gives the protein CASRKLLEGTPREQYF.

This clonotype has a handful of counts. The chain combines TRBV19 with TRBJ2-3, with D unresolved. From germline, CDR1 is LNHDA and CDR2 SQIVND (reference sequence). The CDR3 has 13 amino acids. The V end lost 6 bases, the J end lost 3 bases, and 10 bases lay between the germline ends. CDR3 in DNA: TGTGCCAGTAGCTTAATGAGGACAGATACGCAGTATTTT. Encoded protein: CASSLMRTDTQYF.

There are many counts of this clonotype. J is TRBJ2-1 and V is TRBV12-3 or TRBV12-4; D may correspond to TRBD1 or TRBD2 (5 bases each). The CDR3 has 16 residues. The V end lost 7 bases, the J end lost 5 bases, and 21 bases lay between the germline ends. The CDR3 loop is CASTPWGEGLNNEQFF. The CDR3 DNA reads as TGTGCCAGCACCCCCTGGGGCGAGGGATTAAACAATGAGCAGTTCTTC.

This clonotype appeared many times. The chain uses TRBV12-3 or TRBV12-4 and TRBJ2-3, with D unresolved. Trimming removed 4 bases from V and 0 bases from J, with 14 bases in between. This CDR3 spans 16 amino acids. The CDR3 nucleotides are TGTGCCAGCAGTTCCCGCGCCCAGGCTAGCACAGATACGCAGTATTTT. Translated: CASSSRAQASTDTQYF.

CDR3 sequence: CASRGQRNQPQHF. The CDR3 DNA is TGTGCCAGCAGAGGACAGCGCAATCAGCCCCAGCATTTT. V is TRBV7-8 and J is TRBJ1-5; TRBD1 might be the D (6 bases). CDR1 and CDR2 (germline): SGHVS, FQNEAQ. CDR3 size: 13 residues. V was clipped by 6 bases and J by 2 bases, with 8 bases between them.

The table lists this clonotype with many counts. The J gene is TRBJ2-2, the V gene TRBV6-1; TRBD1 agrees at 8 bases. V trimming: 7 bases; J trimming: 5 bases; junction bases outside the gene matches: 12. Germline V gene lookup returns CDR1 MNHNS and CDR2 SASEGT. The CDR3 loop spans 16 amino acids. CDR3 coding DNA: TGTGCCAGCAAACAGGGGGTCGGGGTCTGGACCGGGGAGCTGTTTTTT. This codes for CASKQGVGVWTGELFF.

Worth noting for this clonotype: Likely a read error: the CDR3 ends without its conserved phenylalanine or tryptophan. The rearrangement uses TRBV5-1 and TRBJ2-7; no firm D call. From germline, CDR1 is SGHRS and CDR2 YFSETQ. This CDR3 region has 14 residues. Between the trimmed V and J ends, which lost 3 bases and 0 bases, there was a span of 10 bases. This chain's CDR3 is CASSYGISSYEQYL. The CDR3 DNA is TGCGCCAGCAGCTATGGAATTAGCTCCTACGAGCAGTACTTA.

J is TRBJ1-1 and V is TRBV2, with TRBD1 matching over 8 bases. The germline V gene has CDR1 SNHLY and CDR2 FYNNEI. The CDR3 consists of 10 residues. V lost 4 bases to trimming and J lost 11 bases; unmatched junction nucleotides: 0. The CDR3 loop is CASSGQGAFF. The CDR3 coding sequence is TGTGCCAGCAGTGGACAGGGGGCTTTCTTT.